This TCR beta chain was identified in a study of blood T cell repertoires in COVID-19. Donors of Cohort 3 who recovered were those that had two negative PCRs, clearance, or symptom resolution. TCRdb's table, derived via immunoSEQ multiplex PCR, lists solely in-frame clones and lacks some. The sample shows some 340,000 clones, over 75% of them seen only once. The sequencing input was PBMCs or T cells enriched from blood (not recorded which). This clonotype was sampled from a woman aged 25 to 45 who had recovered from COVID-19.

In DNA form, the CDR3 reads TGTGCCAGCAGTATTAGTCCCGGGAACACTGAAGCTTTCTTT. This sequence encodes CASSISPGNTEAFF. This chain links TRBV28 with TRBJ1-1; no clear D gene. Germline CDR1 MDHEN, CDR2 SYDVKM. CDR3 length: 14 residues. With 5 bases removed from V and 1 base from J, the gap between germline ends came to 11 bases.